This T cell receptor beta chain is from a study of cytomegalovirus exposure and HLA in healthy donors. Study in general: A prior analysis found about 120 million unique TCR beta sequences from some 190 million T cells.

The PCR made use of 60 Vbeta and 13 Jbeta primers. Repertoires were generated with immunoSEQ multiplex PCR, while TCRdb's copy carries only in-frame clones and drops some. In all, the sample yields 150,000 to 200,000 clones. General observations from the study: Analyzed later, most CMV-associated TCR beta chains appeared HLA-restricted. Apart from CMV serostatus, no immune exposure information was available. Later work associated roughly 17,000 TCR beta sequences with HLA alleles at 0.05 false discovery rate.

V shed 5 bases, J shed 6 bases, and the junction held 10 bases outside the gene matches. This CDR3 has 15 residues. CDR1 is MDHEN, CDR2 SYDVKM, per germline. In the case of this clone: The antigen is unknown.

This receptor was identified in a man aged 25 to 40 in good health and CMV-seronegative. The specimen sequenced was PBMCs. J is TRBJ1-1 and V is TRBV28; 9 bases are a match to TRBD1. The CDR3 here is CASSVMSGQGPEAFF. In DNA, the CDR3 is TGTGCCAGCAGTGTCATGTCGGGACAGGGCCCTGAAGCTTTCTTT.